Below, one T cell receptor (beta chain) is given with its context. The antigen is not known. This entry belongs to a study of T cell responses to AZD1222 COVID-19 vaccine. Study findings and constraints: Regions 160-218 and 743-854 held dominance among vaccine-associated CD4 TCRs, which spanned spike.

This table comes from immunoSEQ multiplex PCR, and its TCRdb copy is limited to in-frame clones, with some not included. The sample shows roughly 95,000 clones, roughly nine tenths of them seen only once. This receptor was identified in an adult who received the AZD1222 COVID-19 vaccine. The source material was peripheral blood, sampled 28 days after the second AZD1222 dose.

CDR3 in amino acids: CASSFTSGTDTQYF. CDR3 nucleotides: TGTGCCAGCAGCTTTACTAGCGGCACAGATACGCAGTATTTT. The J gene is TRBJ2-3, the V gene TRBV7-9; TRBD2 matches at 7 bases. Germline assignment: CDR1 SEHNR and CDR2 FQNEAQ (reference sequence). The V and J ends lost 3 bases and 1 base, in that order; junction bases with no gene match: 1. There are 14 residues in the CDR3.